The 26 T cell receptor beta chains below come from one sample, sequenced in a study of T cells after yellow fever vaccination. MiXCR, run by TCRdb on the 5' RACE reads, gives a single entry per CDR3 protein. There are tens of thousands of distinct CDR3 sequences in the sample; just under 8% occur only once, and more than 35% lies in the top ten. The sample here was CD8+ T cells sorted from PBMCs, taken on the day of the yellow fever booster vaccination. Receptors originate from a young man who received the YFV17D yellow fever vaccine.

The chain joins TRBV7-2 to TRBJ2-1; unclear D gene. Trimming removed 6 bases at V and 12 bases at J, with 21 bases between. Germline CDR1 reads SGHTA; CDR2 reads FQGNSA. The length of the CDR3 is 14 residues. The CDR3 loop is CASRISSRLWRQFF. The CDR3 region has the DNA TGTGCCAGCAGAATTAGCTCTCGGCTTTGGCGGCAGTTCTTC.

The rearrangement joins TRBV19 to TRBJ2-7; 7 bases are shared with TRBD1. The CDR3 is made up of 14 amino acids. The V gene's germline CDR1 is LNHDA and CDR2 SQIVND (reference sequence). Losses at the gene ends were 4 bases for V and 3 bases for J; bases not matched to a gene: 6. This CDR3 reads CASSTTGQNYEQYF. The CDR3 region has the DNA TGTGCCAGTAGTACAACGGGACAGAACTACGAGCAGTACTTC. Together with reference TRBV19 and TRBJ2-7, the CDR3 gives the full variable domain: DGGITQSPKYLFRKEGQNVTLSCEQNLNHDAMYWYRQDPGQGLRLIYYSQIVNDFQKGDIAEGYSVSREKKESFPLTVTSAQKNPTAFYLCASSTTGQNYEQYFGPGTRLTVT.

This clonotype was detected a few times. The CDR3 is CASSYTLPAGPSETQYF. CDR3 DNA: TGTGCCAGCAGTTATACCCTCCCGGCCGGACCCTCAGAGACCCAGTACTTC. The chain recombines TRBV28 with TRBJ2-5; no clear D gene. Germline loops: CDR1 MDHEN, CDR2 SYDVKM. Trimming took off 4 bases at V and 4 bases at J, with 22 bases between the two ends. The CDR3 has 17 residues.

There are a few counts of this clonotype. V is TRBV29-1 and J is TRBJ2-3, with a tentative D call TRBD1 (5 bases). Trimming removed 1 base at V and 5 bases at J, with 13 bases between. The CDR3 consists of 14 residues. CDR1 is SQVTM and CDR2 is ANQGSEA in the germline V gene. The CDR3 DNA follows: TGCAGCGTTGAAGGGGCAGGGCGGATAGATACGCAGTATTTT. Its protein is CSVEGAGRIDTQYF.

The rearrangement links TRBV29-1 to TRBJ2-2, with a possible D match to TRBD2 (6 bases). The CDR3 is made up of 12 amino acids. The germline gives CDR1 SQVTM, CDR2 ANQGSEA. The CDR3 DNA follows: TGCAGTGGGGAGGAGGACAACGGGGAGCTGTTTTTT. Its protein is CSGEEDNGELFF.

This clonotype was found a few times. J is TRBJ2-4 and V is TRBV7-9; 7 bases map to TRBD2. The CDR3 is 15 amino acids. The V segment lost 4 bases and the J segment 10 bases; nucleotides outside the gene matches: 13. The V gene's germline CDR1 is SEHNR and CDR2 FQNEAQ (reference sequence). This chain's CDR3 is CASSSQSGWGGIQYF. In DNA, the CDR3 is TGTGCCAGCAGCTCTCAGTCCGGCTGGGGGGGGATTCAGTACTTC.

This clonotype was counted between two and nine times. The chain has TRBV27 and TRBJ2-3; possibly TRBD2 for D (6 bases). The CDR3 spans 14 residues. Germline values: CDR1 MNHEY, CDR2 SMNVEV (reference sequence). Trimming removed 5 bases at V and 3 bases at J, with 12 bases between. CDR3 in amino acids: CASSTTSLTDTQYF. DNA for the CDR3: TGTGCCAGCAGTACGACTAGTCTTACAGATACGCAGTATTTT.

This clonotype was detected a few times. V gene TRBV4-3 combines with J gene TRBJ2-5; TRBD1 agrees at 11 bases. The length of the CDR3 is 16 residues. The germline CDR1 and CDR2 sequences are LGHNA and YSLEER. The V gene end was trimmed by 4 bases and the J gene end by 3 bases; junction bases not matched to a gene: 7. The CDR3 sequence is CASSPAGTGGEETQYF. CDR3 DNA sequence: TGCGCCAGCAGCCCTGCCGGGACAGGGGGTGAAGAGACCCAGTACTTC.

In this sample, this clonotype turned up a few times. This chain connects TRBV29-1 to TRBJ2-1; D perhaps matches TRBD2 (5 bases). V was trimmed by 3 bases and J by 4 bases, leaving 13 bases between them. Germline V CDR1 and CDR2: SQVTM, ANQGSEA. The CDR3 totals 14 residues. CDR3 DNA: TGCAGCGTTGATTTTGGGGAGAGGTACAATGAGCAGTTCTTC. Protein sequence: CSVDFGERYNEQFF.

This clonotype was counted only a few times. The CDR3 bases are TGTGCCAGCAGTTTTGGCGGGTTCCGAGAGACCCAGTACTTC. This encodes CASSFGGFRETQYF. V is TRBV12-3 or TRBV12-4 and J is TRBJ2-5; a weak D match, TRBD2 (5 bases). The CDR3 spans 14 residues. V lost 3 bases and J lost 4, with 12 bases in between.

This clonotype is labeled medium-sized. In nucleotides, the CDR3 is TGTGCCAGCAGCGCCCTCGGGTCGAACACTGAAGCTTTCTTT. Residues: CASSALGSNTEAFF. The rearrangement links TRBV7-8 to TRBJ1-1, with D unresolved. Deletions cut 5 bases from V and 1 base from J, with 11 bases between. The germline V gene has CDR1 SGHVS and CDR2 FQNEAQ. This CDR3 comprises 14 residues.

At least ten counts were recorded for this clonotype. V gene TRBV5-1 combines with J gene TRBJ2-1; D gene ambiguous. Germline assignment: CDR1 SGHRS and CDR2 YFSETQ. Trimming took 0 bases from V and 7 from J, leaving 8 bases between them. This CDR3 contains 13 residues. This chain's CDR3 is CASSLVPGNEQFF. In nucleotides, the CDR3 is TGCGCCAGCAGCTTGGTACCAGGTAATGAGCAGTTCTTC. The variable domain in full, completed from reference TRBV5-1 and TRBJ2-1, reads KAGVTQTPRYLIKTRGQQVTLSCSPISGHRSVSWYQQTPGQGLQFLFEYFSETQRNKGNFPGRFSGRQFSNSRSEMNVSTLELGDSALYLCASSLVPGNEQFFGPGTRLTVL.

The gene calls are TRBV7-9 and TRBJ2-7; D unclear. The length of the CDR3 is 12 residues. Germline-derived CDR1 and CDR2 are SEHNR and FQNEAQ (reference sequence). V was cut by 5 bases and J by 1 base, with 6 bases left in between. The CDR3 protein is CASSPRSYEQYF. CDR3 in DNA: TGTGCCAGCAGCCCCCGTTCCTACGAGCAGTACTTC.

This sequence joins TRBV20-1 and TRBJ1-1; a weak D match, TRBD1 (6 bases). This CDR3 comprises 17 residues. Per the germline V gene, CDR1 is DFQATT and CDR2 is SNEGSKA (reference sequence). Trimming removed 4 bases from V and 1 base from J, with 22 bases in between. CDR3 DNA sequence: TGCAGTGCTACTCTCCTTCTGGGCGCAGGGGAGAACACTGAAGCTTTCTTT. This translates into CSATLLLGAGENTEAFF.

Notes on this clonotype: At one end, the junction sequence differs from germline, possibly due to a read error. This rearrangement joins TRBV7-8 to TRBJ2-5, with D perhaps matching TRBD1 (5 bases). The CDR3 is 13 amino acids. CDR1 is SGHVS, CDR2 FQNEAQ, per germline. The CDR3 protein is CASSLGQQEAQYF. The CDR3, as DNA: TGTGCCAGCAGCTTAGGACAGCAAGAGGCCCAGTACTTC.

The CDR3 protein is CACIQGGYTEAFF. The DNA of the CDR3 is TGTGCCTGTATACAGGGGGGTTACACTGAAGCTTTCTTT. The genes are TRBV30 and TRBJ1-1; 8 nucleotides line up with TRBD1. The germline CDR1 and CDR2 sequences are GTSNPN and SVGIG (reference sequence). The CDR3 covers 13 residues. V shed 6 bases and J 3 bases; nucleotides not matched to a gene: 6.

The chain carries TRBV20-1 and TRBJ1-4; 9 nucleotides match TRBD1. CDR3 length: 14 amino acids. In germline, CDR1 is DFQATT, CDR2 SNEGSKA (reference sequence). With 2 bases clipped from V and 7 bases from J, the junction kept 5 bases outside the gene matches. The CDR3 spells CSARHRDRVEKLFF. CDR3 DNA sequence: TGCAGTGCTAGACACCGGGACAGGGTTGAAAAACTGTTTTTT.

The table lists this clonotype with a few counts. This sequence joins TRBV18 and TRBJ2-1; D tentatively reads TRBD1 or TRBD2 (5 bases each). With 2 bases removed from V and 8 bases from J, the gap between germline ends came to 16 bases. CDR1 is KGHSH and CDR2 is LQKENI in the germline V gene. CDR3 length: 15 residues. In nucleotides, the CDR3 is TGTGCCAGCTCACCAGGGGACGAAGTGGACGATGAGCAGTTCTTC. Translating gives CASSPGDEVDDEQFF. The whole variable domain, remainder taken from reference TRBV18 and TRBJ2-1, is NAGVMQNPRHLVRRRGQEARLRCSPMKGHSHVYWYRQLPEEGLKFMVYLQKENIIDESGMPKERFSAEFPKEGPSILRIQQVVRGDSAAYFCASSPGDEVDDEQFFGPGTRLTVL.

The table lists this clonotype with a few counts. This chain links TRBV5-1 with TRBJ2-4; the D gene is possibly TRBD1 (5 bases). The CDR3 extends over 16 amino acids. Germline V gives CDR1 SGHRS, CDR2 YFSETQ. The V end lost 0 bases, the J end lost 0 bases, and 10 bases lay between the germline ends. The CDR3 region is CASSLAGHLAKNIQYF. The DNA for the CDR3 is TGCGCCAGCAGCTTGGCCGGACATTTAGCCAAAAACATTCAGTACTTC.

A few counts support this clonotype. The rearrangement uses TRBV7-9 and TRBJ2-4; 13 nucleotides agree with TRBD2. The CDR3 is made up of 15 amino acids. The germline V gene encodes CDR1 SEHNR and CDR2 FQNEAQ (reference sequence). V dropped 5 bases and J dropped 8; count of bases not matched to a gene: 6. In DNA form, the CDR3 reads TGTGCCAGCAGCCAACGGACTAGCGGGAGCCACATTCAGTACTTC. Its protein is CASSQRTSGSHIQYF.

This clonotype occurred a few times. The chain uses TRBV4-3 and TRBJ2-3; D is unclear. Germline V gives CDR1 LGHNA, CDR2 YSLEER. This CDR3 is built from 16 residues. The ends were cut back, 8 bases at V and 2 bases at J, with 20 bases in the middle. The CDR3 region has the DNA TGCGCCAGCTCCCACAAGGCCGGGCACTACACAGATACGCAGTATTTT. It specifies CASSHKAGHYTDTQYF.

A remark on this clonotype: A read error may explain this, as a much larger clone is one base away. CDR3 sequence reads: CATMGRYSYEQYF. CDR3 nucleotide sequence: TGTGCCACCATGGGCCGATACTCCTACGAGCAGTACTTC. The chain couples TRBV7-9 to TRBJ2-7, with unresolved D. V was shortened by 10 bases and J by 0 bases, with 13 bases between the two germline ends. The length of the CDR3 is 13 residues. The germline V gene encodes CDR1 SEHNR and CDR2 FQNEAQ (reference sequence).

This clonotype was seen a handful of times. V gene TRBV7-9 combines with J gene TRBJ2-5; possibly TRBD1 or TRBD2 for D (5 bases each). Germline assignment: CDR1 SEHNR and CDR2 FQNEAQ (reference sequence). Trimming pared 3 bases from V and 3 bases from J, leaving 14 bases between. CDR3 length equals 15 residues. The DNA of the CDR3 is TGTGCCAGCAGCTTTCAGGGCGCGGGCGAAGAGACCCAGTACTTC. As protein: CASSFQGAGEETQYF.

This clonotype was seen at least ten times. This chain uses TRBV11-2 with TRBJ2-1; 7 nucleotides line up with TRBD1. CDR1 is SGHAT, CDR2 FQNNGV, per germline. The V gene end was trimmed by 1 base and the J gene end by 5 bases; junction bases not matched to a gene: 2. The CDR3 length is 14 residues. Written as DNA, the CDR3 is TGTGCCAGCAGCTTAGGTGGGACAGACAATGAGCAGTTCTTC. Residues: CASSLGGTDNEQFF.

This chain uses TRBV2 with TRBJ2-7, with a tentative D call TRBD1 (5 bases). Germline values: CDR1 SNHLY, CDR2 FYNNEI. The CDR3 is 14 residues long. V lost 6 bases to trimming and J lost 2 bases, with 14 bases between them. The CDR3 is CASREWAQAYEQYF. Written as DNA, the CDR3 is TGTGCCAGCAGGGAGTGGGCACAGGCCTACGAGCAGTACTTC. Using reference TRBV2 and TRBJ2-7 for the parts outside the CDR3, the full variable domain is EPEVTQTPSHQVTQMGQEVILRCVPISNHLYFYWYRQILGQKVEFLVSFYNNEISEKSEIFDDQFSVERPDGSNFTLKIRSTKLEDSAMYFCASREWAQAYEQYFGPGTRLTVT.

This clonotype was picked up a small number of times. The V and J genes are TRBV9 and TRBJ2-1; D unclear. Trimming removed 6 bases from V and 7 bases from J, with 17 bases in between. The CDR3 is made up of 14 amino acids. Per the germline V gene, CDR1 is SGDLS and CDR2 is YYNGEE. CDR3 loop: CASNRVGVANEQFF. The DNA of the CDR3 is TGTGCCAGCAATCGGGTGGGTGTGGCAAATGAGCAGTTCTTC.